The next 9 T cell receptor beta chains were all read from a single sample in a study of shared clonotypes between healthy human individuals. TCRdb's copy holds only in-frame clones and misses some; the assay was immunoSEQ multiplex PCR. There are under 200,000 clones in the sample; over 85% occur only once, and 0.067% lies in the top ten. The sample consisted of naive CD4+ T cells sorted from blood. Indicated subset: CD45RA+ positively selected. These receptors were obtained from a woman in her 30s in good health.

DNA for the CDR3: TGCGCCAGCAGTCCCACGGGAGGGCCGAATGAGCAGTTCTTC. Protein product: CASSPTGGPNEQFF. The chain joins TRBV10-2 to TRBJ2-1, with 8 bases fitting TRBD2. Germline CDR1 WSHSY, CDR2 SAAADI. The CDR3 runs 14 residues. V gave up 5 bases and J gave up 7 bases; unmatched junction bases: 7.

This chain links TRBV7-2 with TRBJ1-5; D may be TRBD1 (6 bases). Germline V gene lookup returns CDR1 SGHTA and CDR2 FQGNSA. The V end was cut by 4 bases, the J end by 6 bases, with 10 bases between. The CDR3 runs 13 residues. CDR3 coding DNA: TGTGCCAGCAGCTCCTCAGGGGTTCAGCCCCAGCATTTT. Translated: CASSSSGVQPQHF.

J is TRBJ2-7 and V is TRBV5-6; D is uncertain. V lost 2 bases and J lost 3, with 3 bases in between. The CDR3 extends over 11 amino acids. Germline values: CDR1 SGHDT, CDR2 YYEEEE. CDR3 in amino acids: CASSFSYEQYF. CDR3 DNA: TGTGCCAGCAGCTTTAGCTACGAGCAGTACTTC.

The chain joins TRBV19 to TRBJ2-1; 7 bases are a match to TRBD2. Trimming took 4 bases from V and 5 from J; bases not matched to a gene: 5. The CDR3 runs to 14 residues. Germline V CDR1 and CDR2: LNHDA, SQIVND (reference sequence). The CDR3: CASSSGRPHNEQFF. Here the CDR3 DNA reads TGTGCCAGTAGTAGCGGGAGACCTCACAATGAGCAGTTCTTC.

This chain connects TRBV6-5 to TRBJ2-2; a possible D gene is TRBD1 (6 bases). The germline V gene encodes CDR1 MNHEY and CDR2 SVGAGI. V lost 2 bases and J 8 bases, leaving 9 bases between the germline ends. This CDR3 region has 13 residues. Here the CDR3 DNA reads TGTGCCAGCAGTTACACCGGGACAGGGGAGCTGTTTTTT. It codes for CASSYTGTGELFF.

This sequence joins TRBV11-2 and TRBJ1-2, with a weak D call TRBD1 (6 bases). Trimming cost V 5 bases and J 6 bases, with 31 bases left between them. The CDR3 runs to 19 residues. CDR1 is SGHAT, CDR2 FQNNGV, per germline. CDR3: CASSHYFRRRGPNPDGYTF. CDR3 DNA: TGTGCCAGCAGCCACTATTTTCGGCGCAGGGGCCCCAACCCGGATGGCTACACCTTC.

This chain joins TRBV4-2 and TRBJ2-5; D uncertain. The DNA matches TRBJ2-7 better at its end, which makes the J call doubtful. The germline gives CDR1 LGHNA, CDR2 YNFKEQ. The CDR3 is 14 amino acids. The DNA of the CDR3 is TGTGCCAGCAGCCAAGACCACGGAACCTACGAGCAGTACTTC. Its translation: CASSQDHGTYEQYF.

The genes are TRBV9 and TRBJ2-1; perhaps TRBD2 as D (6 bases). CDR3 length equals 11 residues. Germline assignment: CDR1 SGDLS and CDR2 YYNGEE. Trimming pared 3 bases from V and 10 bases from J, leaving 8 bases between. The DNA of the CDR3 is TGTGCCAGCAGCGCTAGCGTAGAGCAGTTCTTC. Translating gives CASSASVEQFF.

CDR3 DNA: TGCAGCGTCGCTCGGGACAGGGTAGAGGCCCAGCATTTT. Its translation: CSVARDRVEAQHF. V and J are TRBV29-1 and TRBJ1-5, with 9 bases aligning to TRBD1. The junction had 11 bases not matched to a gene; V was cut back by 6 bases and J by 11 bases. This CDR3 region has 13 residues. Looked up from germline, CDR1 is SQVTM and CDR2 is ANQGSEA. Drawing the rest from reference TRBV29-1 and TRBJ1-5, the complete variable domain is SAVISQKPSRDICQRGTSLTIQCQVDSQVTMMFWYRQQPGQSLTLIATANQGSEATYESGFVIDKFPISRPNLTFSTLTVSNMSPEDSSIYLCSVARDRVEAQHFGDGTRLSIL.